Reported below is one T cell receptor beta chain. Its specificity is not known. UMI-labeled TRB cDNA libraries were prepared by 5' RACE. TCRdb re-called the 5' RACE reads and catalogs CDR3 proteins one per entry, DNA excluded. This sample's table has roughly 110,000 distinct CDR3 sequences. This CDR3 is built from 13 residues. Germline assignment: CDR1 MNHEY and CDR2 SMNVEV (reference sequence). These data are taken from a study of CXCR3-negative and CXCR3-positive naive CD8 T cells. Study observations and caveats: Compared with CXCR3-negative naive cells, CXCR3-positive naive cells showed more hydrophobic TRB CDR3s.

The sample was naive CXCR3+ CD8+ T cells from blood. The subset was: CD45RO-CCR7+CD27+CD95- naive CD8+ T cells expressing CXCR3 (TNR3+). This chain connects TRBV27 to TRBJ2-1; checking the TCRdb D call of TRBD2 is not possible without DNA. The sequence came from a human donor in good health. Some clones in this sample may be carry-over from other donors' samples. The CDR3: CASAGGVYNEQFF.